The rows below give T cell receptor beta chains drawn from one sample of a study of cytomegalovirus exposure and HLA in healthy donors. TCRdb's copy holds only in-frame clones and misses some; the assay was immunoSEQ multiplex PCR. The table lists approximately 200,000 clones, around 80% of them singletons. The sequenced sample consisted of PBMCs. The receptors were sampled from a girl under 10 years old in good health and CMV-seronegative. Both conserved end residues are part of each CDR3.

j_gene,v_gene,CDR3aa
TRBJ2-3,TRBV2,CASSGRVGTDTQYF
TRBJ2-7,TRBV5-1,CASSLELAGIDEQYF
TRBJ1-2,TRBV18,CASSPGQNYGYTF
TRBJ1-2,TRBV29-1,CSVGEGDYGYTF
TRBJ1-1,TRBV6-4,CASSPSQGSVAEAFF
TRBJ2-5,TRBV9,CASSSHRLSSKQETQYF
TRBJ2-7,TRBV2,CASTLMVGAYEQYF
TRBJ2-1,TRBV5-5,CASSLGGTHNEQFF
TRBJ2-2,TRBV11-3,CASSLFRQGPGELFF
TRBJ1-1,TRBV6-1,CATAVGSHTEAFF
TRBJ1-5,TRBV5-8,CASSQSVNQPQHF
TRBJ2-5,TRBV7-7,CASSLRAGGLQETQYF
TRBJ2-7,TRBV6-5,CASSYRVLYEQYF
TRBJ2-3,TRBV7-7,CASSPGGGTSGIRVTDTQYF
TRBJ1-2,TRBV6-1,CASSTTGDYGYTF
TRBJ1-2,TRBV19,CASTPPGQTNYGYTF
TRBJ1-4,TRBV6-5,CASSPVTTNEKLFF
TRBJ1-5,TRBV7-2,CASSLPGYNQPQHF
TRBJ1-2,TRBV6-5,CASSYSTGMNYGYTF
TRBJ2-3,TRBV14,CASSQEKGLTDTQYF
TRBJ1-5,TRBV11-2,CASSPGQGGYGNQPQHF
TRBJ1-1,TRBV13,CASSYTGARAFF
TRBJ2-7,TRBV27,CASSPGGVSSYEQYF
TRBJ1-2,TRBV10-3,CAITDLYGYTF
TRBJ2-3,TRBV5-1,CASSLAGLAEADTQYF
TRBJ1-1,TRBV6-1,CASSEVRGRGAFF
TRBJ2-3,TRBV5-6,CASSSLKQGMVRTDTQYF